This TCR beta chain originates from a study of monozygotic twins with inflammatory bowel disease. Broader study findings: Varied immunosuppressive treatments among patients may have increased repertoire variability.

The CDR3 totals 15 residues. In germline, CDR1 is LNHDA, CDR2 SQIVND (reference sequence). About this clonotype itself: Its antigen remains unidentified.

The TCR libraries each used total RNA (roughly 3,500 ng per library). From the 5' RACE reads, TCRdb lists one entry per CDR3 protein and no DNA. The table counts over 130,000 distinct CDR3 sequences; 2% to 2.5% lies in the top ten. This chain uses TRBV19 with TRBJ2-7; TCRdb designates TRBD1, a call that cannot be tested without DNA. Sequenced sample: blood. This sequence was found in a human donor with ulcerative colitis or Crohn's disease, or a healthy co-twin of an affected twin (not recorded which). The CDR3 sequence is CASSTRTGGTYEQYF.